The source of this TCR beta chain is a study of blood T cell repertoires in COVID-19. Repertoires were generated with immunoSEQ multiplex PCR, while TCRdb's copy carries only in-frame clones and drops some. The sample holds 200,000 to 250,000 clones; 80% to 90% are singletons and the top ten take approximately 2.8%. Participant reports of clinical history set cohort assignment. V was clipped by 4 bases and J by 6 bases; unmatched bases: 12. The CDR3 sequence is 15 residues long. Germline V gene data show CDR1 as SGHDT and CDR2 as YYEEEE. The sequence was obtained from a woman aged 30 to 39 with acute COVID-19. Sequenced material: PBMCs or T cells enriched from blood (not recorded which). The rearrangement uses TRBV5-6 and TRBJ1-1; 7 bases align to TRBD1. The CDR3 coding sequence is TGTGCCAGCAGCGCCGGAACAGGGGAATTTGCTGAAGCTTTCTTT. As protein: CASSAGTGEFAEAFF. Full variable domain (missing parts from reference TRBV5-6 and TRBJ1-1): DAGVTQSPTHLIKTRGQQVTLRCSPKSGHDTVSWYQQALGQGPQFIFQYYEEEERQRGNFPDRFSGHQFPNYSSELNVNALLLGDSALYLCASSAGTGEFAEAFFGQGTRLTVV.